The 30 T cell receptor beta chains given below trace back to one sample, sequenced in a study of cytomegalovirus exposure and HLA in healthy donors. PCR used 60 Vbeta primers and 13 Jbeta primers. TCRdb's table, derived via immunoSEQ multiplex PCR, lists solely in-frame clones and lacks some. The specimen's table records 110,000 to 150,000 clones. The specimen sequenced was PBMCs. These receptors originate from a male donor in good health and CMV-seronegative.

The chain carries TRBV30 and TRBJ1-2; unclear D gene. CDR1 is GTSNPN, CDR2 SVGIG, per germline (reference sequence). With 4 bases removed from V and 8 bases from J, the gap between germline ends came to 11 bases. This CDR3 region has 11 residues. For the CDR3, the DNA is TGTGCCTGGATTGGGGAGGTCGGCTACACCTTC. Its protein product is CAWIGEVGYTF.

The chain has TRBV25-1 and TRBJ1-1; 9 nucleotides match TRBD1. V shed 3 bases, J shed 6 bases, and the junction held 8 bases outside the gene matches. This CDR3 has 15 residues. In germline, CDR1 is MGHDK, CDR2 SYGVNS. The CDR3 DNA is TGTGCCAGCAGTGATCGTCCCGGGACAGGGTCTGAAGCTTTCTTT. It encodes CASSDRPGTGSEAFF.

This sequence joins TRBV7-2 and TRBJ2-7; TRBD2 aligns across 7 bases. Germline CDR1 SGHTA, CDR2 FQGNSA. The CDR3 loop spans 14 amino acids. V gave up 3 bases and J gave up 1 base; unmatched junction bases: 3. The CDR3 loop is CASSLRRGSYEQYF. The CDR3 DNA sequence: TGTGCCAGCAGCTTGAGGCGGGGGTCCTACGAGCAGTACTTC.

The V call is TRBV4-2, the J call TRBJ1-3; TRBD1 matches at 7 bases. V lost 1 base, J lost 0 bases, and 18 bases stayed unmatched. In germline, CDR1 is LGHNA, CDR2 YNFKEQ. The CDR3 consists of 21 residues. The CDR3 nucleotides are TGTGCCAGCAGCCAAGGCCCGGGACAGCCAAGAAGAGGGGCCTCTGGAAACACCATATATTTT. It encodes CASSQGPGQPRRGASGNTIYF.

The rearrangement links TRBV9 to TRBJ1-1; D gene unclear. V lost 4 bases and J lost 1, with 11 bases in between. The CDR3 consists of 14 residues. The germline V gene encodes CDR1 SGDLS and CDR2 YYNGEE. The DNA for the CDR3 is TGTGCCAGCAGCCCAGGTTTTAGGAACACTGAAGCTTTCTTT. Encoded protein: CASSPGFRNTEAFF.

The CDR3 DNA reads TGTGCCAGCAGCTCAGGGGAAGCTAACTATGGCTACACCTTC. It specifies CASSSGEANYGYTF. The chain couples TRBV5-6 to TRBJ1-2, with D perhaps matching TRBD1 (6 bases). V lost 3 bases to trimming and J lost 0 bases, with 9 bases between them. This CDR3 contains 14 residues. CDR1 is SGHDT and CDR2 is YYEEEE in the germline V gene. The full variable domain, with the rest looked up from reference TRBV5-6 and TRBJ1-2, is DAGVTQSPTHLIKTRGQQVTLRCSPKSGHDTVSWYQQALGQGPQFIFQYYEEEERQRGNFPDRFSGHQFPNYSSELNVNALLLGDSALYLCASSSGEANYGYTFGSGTRLTVV.

The genes are TRBV29-1 and TRBJ1-2; D not resolved. The CDR3 extends over 15 amino acids. With 2 bases removed from V and 0 bases from J, the gap between germline ends came to 13 bases. Germline V lookup: CDR1 SQVTM, CDR2 ANQGSEA. The chain's CDR3 is CSVEFSSAANYGYTF. The DNA for the CDR3 is TGCAGCGTTGAATTTTCGAGCGCTGCTAACTATGGCTACACCTTC.

This chain connects TRBV6-6 to TRBJ2-7; the match to TRBD1 covers 10 bases. Germline trimming cut 7 bases from V and 3 bases from J; bases unmatched to any gene: 6. This CDR3 is 14 amino acids long. CDR1 is MNHNY, CDR2 SVGAGI, per germline (reference sequence). The CDR3 nucleotides read TGTGCCAGCACACAGGGACAGGGGTTCTACGAGCAGTACTTC. Translation: CASTQGQGFYEQYF.

A note on this clone: The same CDR3 can be traced to other DNA sequences in this sample. The V call is TRBV30, the J call TRBJ2-3; tentative D call: TRBD2 (5 bases). Trimming shortened V by 3 bases and J by 0 bases, and 7 bases separated the two germline ends. The CDR3 runs to 13 residues. Germline V CDR1 and CDR2: GTSNPN, SVGIG (reference sequence). In DNA, the CDR3 is TGTGCCTGGAGACGGGGAAGCACAGATACGCAGTATTTT. Amino acids: CAWRRGSTDTQYF.

The chain employs TRBV18 and TRBJ2-1; TRBD2 aligns across 13 bases. V shed 3 bases, J shed 7 bases, and the junction held 6 bases outside the gene matches. Germline V lookup: CDR1 KGHSH, CDR2 LQKENI. CDR3 length: 16 residues. The CDR3 reads CASSPWTSGGGNEQFF. DNA for the CDR3: TGTGCCAGCTCACCCTGGACTAGCGGGGGTGGTAATGAGCAGTTCTTC.

The rearrangement joins TRBV28 to TRBJ1-6; 7 positions match TRBD1. Germline assignment: CDR1 MDHEN and CDR2 SYDVKM. The length of the CDR3 is 12 residues. V was pared by 10 bases and J by 6 bases, with 3 bases of the junction left unmatched. The CDR3 is CAIHRGNSPLHF. CDR3 bases: TGTGCCATCCACAGGGGTAATTCACCCCTCCACTTT.

V gene TRBV7-2 combines with J gene TRBJ2-2; D perhaps matches TRBD2 (6 bases). This CDR3 spans 16 amino acids. V gave up 2 bases and J gave up 2 bases, with 12 bases separating them. Per the germline V gene, CDR1 is SGHTA and CDR2 is FQGNSA. The CDR3 spells CASSLRVGLNTGELFF. Written as DNA, the CDR3 is TGTGCCAGCAGCTTAAGGGTGGGACTCAACACCGGGGAGCTGTTTTTT.

The chain employs TRBV6-1 and TRBJ2-7; 8 bases map to TRBD1. Germline V gene lookup returns CDR1 MNHNS and CDR2 SASEGT. With 7 bases clipped from V and 6 bases from J, the junction kept 8 bases outside the gene matches. This CDR3 is 13 amino acids long. The CDR3 DNA follows: TGTGCCAGCAACCCACCCGACAGGGGCGAGCAGTACTTC. This sequence encodes CASNPPDRGEQYF.

V gene TRBV25-1 combines with J gene TRBJ1-2, with a tentative D call TRBD1 (5 bases). The CDR3 totals 17 residues. Germline-derived CDR1 and CDR2 are MGHDK and SYGVNS. The V end was cut by 6 bases, the J end by 2 bases, with 22 bases between. CDR3 bases: TGTGCCAGCAGGCCACCGGGGAGTAGGAGGGGAAACTATGGCTACACCTTC. Protein: CASRPPGSRRGNYGYTF.

The chain links TRBV7-2 to TRBJ2-2; tentative D call: TRBD2 (7 bases). This CDR3 has 15 amino acids. V lost 5 bases and J lost 6, with 16 bases in between. The germline V gene encodes CDR1 SGHTA and CDR2 FQGNSA. The CDR3, as DNA: TGTGCCAGCAGCATCCAGAGGGGGGGTGCCGGGGAGCTGTTTTTT. Its protein product is CASSIQRGGAGELFF.

This sequence joins TRBV5-6 and TRBJ1-2; no definite D call. The germline V and J ends were trimmed by 6 bases and 0 bases, with 12 bases remaining between them. Looked up from germline, CDR1 is SGHDT and CDR2 is YYEEEE. The CDR3 runs 14 residues. DNA for the CDR3: TGTGCCAGCATCTTCGGGTCTTCTAACTATGGCTACACCTTC. This sequence encodes CASIFGSSNYGYTF.

The rearrangement uses TRBV5-1 and TRBJ2-3, with a weak D call TRBD2 (6 bases). Germline loops: CDR1 SGHRS, CDR2 YFSETQ. The CDR3 totals 15 residues. Trimming took off 3 bases at V and 1 base at J, with 12 bases between the two ends. CDR3 sequence: CASSSSPSGTDTQYF. The DNA of the CDR3 is TGCGCCAGCAGCTCCAGCCCTAGCGGCACAGATACGCAGTATTTT.

The chain is built from TRBV6-1 and TRBJ2-2; 8 nucleotides align to TRBD1. CDR3 length: 18 amino acids. Germline V gene data show CDR1 as MNHNS and CDR2 as SASEGT. With 4 bases clipped from V and 0 bases from J, the junction kept 10 bases outside the gene matches. The chain's CDR3 is CASSATASTGANTGELFF. CDR3 coding DNA: TGTGCCAGCAGTGCAACGGCTTCGACAGGGGCGAACACCGGGGAGCTGTTTTTT.

The chain recombines TRBV19 with TRBJ1-5; D might be TRBD1 (6 bases). V gave up 11 bases and J gave up 1 base, with 18 bases separating them. The germline CDR1 and CDR2 sequences are LNHDA and SQIVND (reference sequence). CDR3 length: 15 residues. DNA for the CDR3: TGTGCCGGGGGGGGCCGCCTTGGGAGCAATCAGCCCCAGCATTTT. Its translation: CAGGGRLGSNQPQHF.

This chain uses TRBV30 with TRBJ1-3; TRBD1 might be the D (6 bases). Trimming shortened V by 4 bases and J by 2 bases, and 18 bases separated the two germline ends. This CDR3 has 16 amino acids. Germline V gene data show CDR1 as GTSNPN and CDR2 as SVGIG (reference sequence). CDR3 sequence: CAWIFSTGSAGNTIYF. CDR3 in DNA: TGTGCCTGGATTTTCTCTACAGGGTCCGCTGGAAACACCATATATTTT.

The CDR3 coding sequence is TGTGCCAGCAGCTTAGCAGTCGACACAGCCTACGAGCAGTACTTC. Protein sequence: CASSLAVDTAYEQYF. This chain joins TRBV7-6 and TRBJ2-7; D call uncertain. Per germline, CDR1 SGHVS and CDR2 FNYEAQ. The CDR3 runs 15 residues. V lost 0 bases to trimming and J lost 2 bases, with 11 bases between them.

The V call is TRBV7-9, the J call TRBJ2-1; a possible D gene is TRBD1 (5 bases). Germline CDR1 SEHNR, CDR2 FQNEAQ (reference sequence). The CDR3 has 12 residues. V was pared by 0 bases and J by 10 bases, with 7 bases between. The CDR3 bases are TGTGCCAGCAGCTTAGCGCGGACAGAGCAGTTCTTC. Residues: CASSLARTEQFF.

With regard to this clone: The junction and the germline gene differ at one end; a read error may be behind it. This sequence joins TRBV11-3 and TRBJ2-2, with TRBD2 as a possible D gene (6 bases). CDR3 length: 14 residues. Germline V gene sequence: CDR1 SGHNT, CDR2 YENEEA. The CDR3 reads CASSRTTDTGGLFF. The CDR3 nucleotides are TGTGCCAGCAGCCGAACGACCGATACCGGGGGGCTGTTTTTT.

Notes on this clone: One junction end does not reproduce the germline sequence, and a read error may be involved. V usage is TRBV2 and J usage is TRBJ1-4, with 8 bases fitting TRBD1. CDR1 is SNHLY and CDR2 is FYNNEI in the germline V gene. There are 15 residues in the CDR3. The CDR3 protein is CASSEDRGHEEKLFF. The CDR3 nucleotides read TGTGCCAGCAGCGAAGACAGGGGCCATGAAGAAAAACTGTTTTTT.

J is TRBJ2-1 and V is TRBV5-6, with TRBD1 as a possible D gene (5 bases). Trimming took 2 bases from V and 5 from J, leaving 5 bases between them. The CDR3 covers 12 residues. Germline loops: CDR1 SGHDT, CDR2 YYEEEE. The CDR3 is CASSLGDNEQFF. In nucleotides, the CDR3 is TGTGCCAGCAGCTTAGGGGACAATGAGCAGTTCTTC. Full variable domain (outside the CDR3, taken from reference TRBV5-6 and TRBJ2-1): DAGVTQSPTHLIKTRGQQVTLRCSPKSGHDTVSWYQQALGQGPQFIFQYYEEEERQRGNFPDRFSGHQFPNYSSELNVNALLLGDSALYLCASSLGDNEQFFGPGTRLTVL.

The chain has TRBV30 and TRBJ1-5; 7 bases are a match to TRBD1. Germline CDR1 GTSNPN, CDR2 SVGIG (reference sequence). The CDR3 length is 18 residues. The J segment lost 1 base and the V segment lost 1 base, leaving 13 bases of the junction unmatched. The CDR3 reads CAWSAPGQPTVSNQPQHF. CDR3 nucleotides: TGTGCCTGGAGTGCGCCGGGACAGCCAACGGTAAGCAATCAGCCCCAGCATTTT. Using reference TRBV30 and TRBJ1-5 for the parts outside the CDR3, the full variable domain is SQTIHQWPATLVQPVGSPLSLECTVEGTSNPNLYWYRQAAGRGLQLLFYSVGIGQISSEVPQNLSASRPQDRQFILSSKKLLLSDSGFYLCAWSAPGQPTVSNQPQHFGDGTRLSIL.

The CDR3 nucleotides are TGTGCCAGCTCACCACCGGGCCATGAGCAGTTCTTC. As protein: CASSPPGHEQFF. The chain has TRBV18 and TRBJ2-1; D not certain. Looked up from germline, CDR1 is KGHSH and CDR2 is LQKENI. With 0 bases removed from V and 8 bases from J, the gap between germline ends came to 5 bases. The CDR3 sequence is 12 residues long.

The rearrangement uses TRBV6-5 and TRBJ1-1; no firm D call. CDR3 length equals 12 residues. The V gene's germline CDR1 is MNHEY and CDR2 SVGAGI. The V gene lost 2 bases and the J gene lost 8 bases, with 9 bases spanning the gap. The CDR3 nucleotides are TGTGCCAGCAGTTACAGGGAGCGCGAAGCTTTCTTT. It translates to CASSYREREAFF.

The chain recombines TRBV7-9 with TRBJ1-1, with a weak D call TRBD1 (5 bases). This CDR3 has 15 amino acids. Per the germline V gene, CDR1 is SEHNR and CDR2 is FQNEAQ (reference sequence). The V end was cut by 4 bases, the J end by 1 base, with 13 bases between. This CDR3 is CASSSNLQGNTEAFF. CDR3 nucleotides: TGTGCCAGCAGCTCAAACCTCCAGGGGAACACTGAAGCTTTCTTT. The variable domain in full, with the rest retrieved from reference TRBV7-9 and TRBJ1-1, is DTGVSQNPRHKITKRGQNVTFRCDPISEHNRLYWYRQTLGQGPEFLTYFQNEAQLEKSRLLSDRFSAERPKGSFSTLEIQRTEQGDSAMYLCASSSNLQGNTEAFFGQGTRLTVV.

This rearrangement joins TRBV5-1 to TRBJ2-3, with 12 bases lining up with TRBD2. Trimming cost V 6 bases and J 6 bases; bases outside gene matches: 14. Germline V gene sequence: CDR1 SGHRS, CDR2 YFSETQ. The CDR3 runs to 17 residues. CDR3 sequence: CASKLAGGFTLRDTQYF. In nucleotides, the CDR3 is TGCGCCAGCAAACTAGCGGGGGGTTTTACCCTGAGGGATACGCAGTATTTT.